Shown below are 30 T cell receptor beta chains from a single sample sequenced in a study of T-cell reconstitution after alpha-beta-depleted transplantation in children (dated by TCRdb to about 2016). The library was built by means of PCR. Instrument on record: Illumina HiSeq 2500. TCR library preparation used molecular barcoding, with unique molecular identifiers applied to normalize quantification of the TCRbeta repertoire. The raw public data were reprocessed by TCRdb itself: fastp quality trimming at Q25, MiXCR clonotype calling, in-frame beta chains only. Rows matching on CDR3 protein sequence are summarized as one entry with the most common DNA and genes. Here the sample has 230,000 or so distinct CDR3 sequences; approximately 12% occur a single time. The top ten hold around 2.5% of the sample. Sequencing was performed on PBMCs from the stem cell graft donor, taken from the stem cell graft. The receptors shown here come from a human donor who donated a stem cell graft to a child with acute lymphoblastic leukemia.

Ten or more counts support this clonotype. The J gene is TRBJ1-4, the V gene TRBV5-1; tentative D call: TRBD1 (6 bases). The V end was cut by 4 bases, the J end by 5 bases, with 12 bases between. CDR1 is SGHRS and CDR2 is YFSETQ in the germline V gene. The CDR3 covers 14 residues. The CDR3 bases are TGCGCCAGCAGCCCGACAGGCTGGAATGAAAAACTGTTTTTT. This codes for CASSPTGWNEKLFF.

On this clonotype itself: A much larger clone is a single base away; this may be a read error. CDR3 amino acids: CASSHGTGHEKLFF. CDR3 sequence (DNA): TGTGCCAGCAGTCATGGGACAGGGCATGAAAAACTGTTTTTT. The chain uses TRBV7-9 and TRBJ1-4; TRBD1 agrees at 9 bases. V shed 6 bases and J 6 bases; nucleotides not matched to a gene: 5. The V gene's germline CDR1 is SEHNR and CDR2 FQNEAQ (reference sequence). CDR3 size: 14 residues. Filled out from reference TRBV7-9 and TRBJ1-4, the complete variable domain reads DTGVSQNPRHKITKRGQNVTFRCDPISEHNRLYWYRQTLGQGPEFLTYFQNEAQLEKSRLLSDRFSAERPKGSFSTLEIQRTEQGDSAMYLCASSHGTGHEKLFFGSGTQLSVL.

This clonotype was observed a handful of times. The chain joins TRBV7-2 to TRBJ2-7, with D maybe TRBD1 (6 bases). This CDR3 region has 15 residues. CDR1 is SGHTA and CDR2 is FQGNSA in the germline V gene. V lost 3 bases and J lost 4, with 16 bases in between. The CDR3 region is CASSFIQGLSYEQYF. The CDR3, as DNA: TGTGCCAGCAGCTTCATCCAGGGGCTTTCTTACGAGCAGTACTTC.

This clonotype was seen repeatedly, ten times or more. The V call is TRBV7-9, the J call TRBJ1-1; no clear D. Trimming left V 4 bases short and J 3 bases short, with 18 bases between. The CDR3 contains 16 residues. Germline V lookup: CDR1 SEHNR, CDR2 FQNEAQ (reference sequence). In DNA, the CDR3 is TGTGCCAGCAGCTCAACTGAGGCCTGGGAGGACACTGAAGCTTTCTTT. Protein sequence: CASSSTEAWEDTEAFF. Complete variable domain (other parts from reference TRBV7-9 and TRBJ1-1): DTGVSQNPRHKITKRGQNVTFRCDPISEHNRLYWYRQTLGQGPEFLTYFQNEAQLEKSRLLSDRFSAERPKGSFSTLEIQRTEQGDSAMYLCASSSTEAWEDTEAFFGQGTRLTVV.

This clonotype was detected ten times or more. The rearrangement links TRBV4-3 to TRBJ2-1; 12 bases agree with TRBD2. Germline-derived CDR1 and CDR2 are LGHNA and YSLEER. The V segment lost 0 bases and the J segment 6 bases; nucleotides outside the gene matches: 15. The CDR3 runs 20 residues. The CDR3 DNA sequence: TGCGCCAGCAGCCAAGATTTCATCCCTAGCGGGAGGGCCGAAGGCAATGAGCAGTTCTTC. This codes for CASSQDFIPSGRAEGNEQFF.

This clonotype has at least ten counts. The chain uses TRBV5-1 and TRBJ2-2; D remains ambiguous. V gave up 5 bases and J gave up 5 bases, with 10 bases separating them. Germline V CDR1 and CDR2: SGHRS, YFSETQ. This CDR3 comprises 13 residues. The CDR3 sequence: CASSILGTGELFF. The DNA of the CDR3 is TGCGCCAGCAGTATACTTGGGACCGGGGAGCTGTTTTTT.

The chain employs TRBV29-1 and TRBJ1-2; 8 bases map to TRBD1. CDR1 is SQVTM and CDR2 is ANQGSEA in the germline V gene. J was trimmed by 1 base and V by 2 bases; bases with no gene match: 12. This CDR3 is built from 17 residues. The CDR3 bases are TGCAGCGTTGAACTACAAACCAGGACAGGGAGTAACTATGGCTACACCTTC. Translation: CSVELQTRTGSNYGYTF.

About this clonotype itself: A much larger clone lies one base from this, so it may be a read error. The J gene is TRBJ1-2, the V gene TRBV28; possibly TRBD1 for D (6 bases). Germline V gene data show CDR1 as MDHEN and CDR2 as SYDVKM. Trimming pared 5 bases from V and 3 bases from J, leaving 13 bases between. CDR3 size: 14 residues. CDR3: CASSQHRVDYGYTF. The CDR3 DNA follows: TGTGCCAGCAGTCAGCACAGGGTGGACTATGGCTACACCTTC.

There are many counts of this clonotype. V is TRBV5-1 and J is TRBJ2-7; 8 bases are a match to TRBD1. With 2 bases clipped from V and 5 bases from J, the junction kept 9 bases outside the gene matches. Germline V gene lookup returns CDR1 SGHRS and CDR2 YFSETQ. The CDR3 covers 15 residues. CDR3 nucleotides: TGCGCCAGCAGCTTTGGACAGGGCCAATTCCACGAGCAGTACTTC. It yields the protein CASSFGQGQFHEQYF.

This chain joins TRBV18 and TRBJ1-6; D unclear. V shed 3 bases and J shed 12 bases, with 12 bases lying between them. Germline CDR1 is KGHSH and CDR2 is LQKENI. The CDR3 loop spans 13 amino acids. The CDR3 nucleotides are TGTGCCAGCTCACCGAGAAATCGGGAACCCCTCCACTTT. Encoded protein: CASSPRNREPLHF.

This clonotype has a count of ten or more. This chain connects TRBV5-6 to TRBJ1-1; TRBD1 matches at 8 bases. The germline gives CDR1 SGHDT, CDR2 YYEEEE. The length of the CDR3 is 15 residues. Trimming cost V 2 bases and J 5 bases; bases outside gene matches: 8. In DNA form, the CDR3 reads TGTGCCAGCAGCTTACCGGGACAGGTTAGGACTGAAGCTTTCTTT. Residues: CASSLPGQVRTEAFF.

In this sample, this clonotype turned up a few times. V is TRBV21-1 and J is TRBJ1-5; the table names TRBD1, a call not compared with the DNA. TRBV21-1 is described as a pseudogene. This CDR3 spans 15 amino acids. The CDR3 DNA reads TGTGCCAGCAGTCAAGGGGGGGCTAGCAATCAGCCCCAGCATTTT. Protein: CASSQGGASNQPQHF.

This clonotype was recorded at least ten times. This chain connects TRBV27 to TRBJ2-1; 14 positions match TRBD2. CDR1 is MNHEY, CDR2 SMNVEV, per germline (reference sequence). V gave up 2 bases and J gave up 6 bases; unmatched junction bases: 3. The CDR3 sequence is 16 residues long. Here the CDR3 DNA reads TGTGCCAGCAGTTTAGCCGGGACTAGCGGGAGCAATGAGCAGTTCTTC. Its translation is CASSLAGTSGSNEQFF.

Points on this clonotype: The CDR3 carries no conserved terminal phenylalanine or tryptophan, so it likely arises from a read error. J is TRBJ2-7 and V is TRBV5-1; possibly TRBD1 or TRBD2 for D (5 bases each). Germline V CDR1 and CDR2: SGHRS, YFSETQ. V shed 1 base and J shed 5 bases, with 13 bases lying between them. The CDR3 contains 14 residues. The CDR3 protein is CASSLPGPVNEQYL. CDR3 nucleotide sequence: TGCGCCAGCAGCTTGCCGGGACCGGTTAACGAGCAGTACTTG.

This clonotype was picked up many times. This sequence joins TRBV3-1 and TRBJ2-7; 14 bases map to TRBD2. The CDR3 sequence is 17 residues long. Germline CDR1 and CDR2: LGHDT and YNNKEL (reference sequence). After removal of 1 base from V and 7 bases from J, the junction contained 9 bases not matched to a gene. The CDR3: CASSQGRGLAGGVEQYF. The CDR3 DNA reads as TGTGCCAGCAGCCAAGGCCGCGGACTAGCGGGGGGAGTGGAGCAGTACTTC.

This clonotype was found many times. The V call is TRBV27, the J call TRBJ2-1, with unresolved D. V was shortened by 0 bases and J by 4 bases, with 7 bases between the two germline ends. This CDR3 is 14 amino acids long. Germline loops: CDR1 MNHEY, CDR2 SMNVEV (reference sequence). In nucleotides, the CDR3 is TGTGCCAGCAGTTTATCGAGTCTGTACAATGAGCAGTTCTTC. Protein: CASSLSSLYNEQFF.

This clonotype rates as medium-sized. This chain joins TRBV29-1 and TRBJ2-7; TRBD2 aligns across 11 bases. CDR3 size: 12 residues. Germline V gene data show CDR1 as SQVTM and CDR2 as ANQGSEA. This chain's CDR3 is CSSTSGSYEQYF. The CDR3 region has the DNA TGCAGTTCAACTAGCGGGAGCTACGAGCAGTACTTC.

A few counts support this clonotype. V and J are TRBV29-1 and TRBJ2-2; 9 bases line up with TRBD1. CDR1 and CDR2 from the germline V gene are SQVTM and ANQGSEA. The CDR3 spans 14 residues. V shed 6 bases, J shed 2 bases, and the junction held 4 bases outside the gene matches. The DNA of the CDR3 is TGCAGCGTACGGGACAGGGTTAACACCGGGGAGCTGTTTTTT. Residues: CSVRDRVNTGELFF.

This clonotype has more than one count but fewer than ten. This chain links TRBV7-3 with TRBJ2-1; 7 bases agree with TRBD2. The J segment lost 10 bases and the V segment lost 2 bases, leaving 14 bases of the junction unmatched. The germline V gene encodes CDR1 SGHTA and CDR2 FQGTGA. The CDR3 runs 16 residues. In nucleotides, the CDR3 is TGTGCCAGCAGCTTAGTTCGGCAGGGAGGGGTGGGGGAGCAGTTCTTC. Protein sequence: CASSLVRQGGVGEQFF.

Of note for this clonotype: This clone may be a read error of a much larger clone one base away. The genes are TRBV6-1 and TRBJ2-1; D is unresolved. Trimming removed 5 bases from V and 5 bases from J, with 22 bases in between. This CDR3 is 17 amino acids long. Germline assignment: CDR1 MNHNS and CDR2 SASEGT. The CDR3 protein is CASSRNGQSYIHNEQFF. As DNA, the CDR3 is TGTGCCAGCAGTCGAAACGGGCAGTCATACATTCACAATGAGCAGTTCTTC.

This clonotype has a count of ten or more. The chain is built from TRBV18 and TRBJ2-5, with D maybe TRBD2 (6 bases). CDR1 KGHSH and CDR2 LQKENI come from the germline V gene. The CDR3 covers 15 residues. V was shortened by 2 bases and J by 4 bases, with 14 bases between the two germline ends. CDR3 in DNA: TGTGCCAGCTCACCAATGGAGGTCGGGGGAGAGACCCAGTACTTC. Encoded protein: CASSPMEVGGETQYF.

This clonotype appeared many times. J is TRBJ2-4 and V is TRBV20-1, with D perhaps assigned TRBD1 or TRBD2 (6 bases each). The CDR3 spans 16 residues. CDR1 DFQATT and CDR2 SNEGSKA come from the germline V gene (reference sequence). Trimming removed 1 base from V and 0 bases from J, with 13 bases in between. CDR3 residues: CSARVGGTLAKNIQYF. Written as DNA, the CDR3 is TGCAGTGCTAGAGTAGGGGGGACCCTAGCCAAAAACATTCAGTACTTC.

This clonotype was seen ten or more times. In nucleotides, the CDR3 is TGCAGCGTTGTTGTGACAGGGGCGCCAGTCTATGGCTACACCTTC. Its translation: CSVVVTGAPVYGYTF. The J gene is TRBJ1-2, the V gene TRBV29-1, with 8 bases matching TRBD1. The CDR3 contains 15 residues. After removal of 4 bases from V and 4 bases from J, the junction contained 11 bases not matched to a gene. Germline-derived CDR1 and CDR2 are SQVTM and ANQGSEA.

This clonotype has at least ten counts. The chain carries TRBV19 and TRBJ2-4; 8 positions match TRBD2. There are 13 residues in the CDR3. Germline CDR1 LNHDA, CDR2 SQIVND (reference sequence). The trim removed 7 bases at V and 7 bases at J, leaving 6 bases unmatched. CDR3 DNA: TGTGCCAGTACCCCGGGGGGGGCCAACATTCAGTACTTC. Its translation: CASTPGGANIQYF.

V usage is TRBV5-4 and J usage is TRBJ1-2, with D possibly being TRBD1 (5 bases). Trimming removed 0 bases at V and 7 bases at J, with 16 bases between. The CDR3 consists of 15 residues. CDR1 is SGHNT and CDR2 is YYREEE in the germline V gene (reference sequence). CDR3 protein: CASSLGISGFPGYTF. For the CDR3, the DNA is TGTGCCAGCAGCTTGGGTATTTCAGGGTTTCCTGGCTACACCTTC.

This clonotype was detected many times. Germline and junction disagree at one end, which may indicate a read error. This chain links TRBV6-1 with TRBJ1-5, with D uncertain. Germline V gene data show CDR1 as MNHNS and CDR2 as SASEGT. This CDR3 region has 12 residues. The CDR3 region has the DNA TGTGCCAGCGGTGAAAACAATCAGCCCCAGCATTTT. It encodes CASGENNQPQHF.

This clonotype was detected many times. The genes are TRBV7-2 and TRBJ1-1, with D tentatively TRBD1 (6 bases). Per the germline V gene, CDR1 is SGHTA and CDR2 is FQGNSA. Trimming removed 1 base from V and 5 bases from J, with 14 bases in between. This CDR3 has 15 amino acids. CDR3: CASSLGRGLGTEAFF. DNA for the CDR3: TGTGCCAGCAGCTTAGGACGGGGGCTCGGGACTGAAGCTTTCTTT.

About this clonotype itself: Being one base from a much bigger clone, this may be a read error. The genes are TRBV10-3 and TRBJ1-4; no clear D. The CDR3 consists of 17 residues. Germline V CDR1 and CDR2: ENHRY, SYGVKD. V was pared by 0 bases and J by 3 bases, with 14 bases between. This CDR3 reads CAISESVYGAANEKLFF. The CDR3 DNA is TGTGCCATCAGTGAGTCGGTATACGGTGCAGCTAATGAAAAACTGTTTTTT.

This clonotype occurred many times. The rearrangement uses TRBV20-1 and TRBJ1-1; D gene uncertain. Trimming shortened V by 0 bases and J by 7 bases, and 15 bases separated the two germline ends. Looked up from germline, CDR1 is DFQATT and CDR2 is SNEGSKA (reference sequence). CDR3 length equals 14 residues. In DNA form, the CDR3 reads TGCAGTGCTAGAGACTTAAAAAAGCGTCGTGAAGCTTTCTTT. Its protein is CSARDLKKRREAFF.

This clonotype was picked up many times. The DNA of the CDR3 is TGTGCCAGCAGCTTAGTAGAGGGGAATCAGCCCCAGCATTTT. This translates into CASSLVEGNQPQHF. The chain combines TRBV7-2 with TRBJ1-5; D possibly corresponds to TRBD1 (5 bases). The CDR3 loop spans 14 amino acids. Trimming cost V 1 base and J 4 bases, with 8 bases left between them. Germline CDR1 reads SGHTA; CDR2 reads FQGNSA.